These T cell receptor beta chains were read from a single sample in a study of cytomegalovirus exposure and HLA in healthy donors. The assay was immunoSEQ multiplex PCR, and TCRdb's table has in-frame clones only and misses some. The sample carries about 160,000 clones, roughly 80% recorded once. The specimen was PBMCs. The receptors were gathered from a male donor in good health and CMV-seropositive. CDR3s include the opening cysteine and the closing phenylalanine or tryptophan. The order of the fields is clone size, D gene, J gene, V gene, CDR3 DNA, CDR3 protein. The D gene is left open where the match is weak. Some rows have no size entry. The others give once, few or many, or a class for an expanded clone.

clone size: few; D gene: NA; J gene: TRBJ2-1; V gene: TRBV6-5; CDR3 DNA: TGTGCCAGCAGGCCGGGACTGTACAATGAGCAGTTCTTC; CDR3 protein: CASRPGLYNEQFF
clone size: NA; D gene: NA; J gene: TRBJ2-1; V gene: TRBV28; CDR3 DNA: TGTGCCAGCAGGGGCCCCCACAATGAGCAGTTCTTC; CDR3 protein: CASRGPHNEQFF
clone size: NA; D gene: NA; J gene: TRBJ1-1; V gene: TRBV10-1; CDR3 DNA: TGCGCCAGCAGTGAGTCGCTTGCTGGGGTGCAGGGTCGAACTGAAGCTTTCTTT; CDR3 protein: CASSESLAGVQGRTEAFF
clone size: NA; D gene: TRBD2; J gene: TRBJ2-5; V gene: TRBV7-9; CDR3 DNA: TGTGCCAGCAGCTTAGTAGGTAGCGGGAGGGCCACGGAGACCCAGTACTTC; CDR3 protein: CASSLVGSGRATETQYF
clone size: NA; D gene: NA; J gene: TRBJ1-2; V gene: TRBV5-1; CDR3 DNA: TGCGCCAGCAGCTTGGGCCAAGAGGGTAGCGGTGGCTACACCTTC; CDR3 protein: CASSLGQEGSGGYTF
clone size: NA; D gene: TRBD1; J gene: TRBJ1-5; V gene: TRBV27; CDR3 DNA: TGTGCCAGCAGTCTGGACAGGCGGCAGCCCCAGCATTTT; CDR3 protein: CASSLDRRQPQHF
clone size: once; D gene: NA; J gene: TRBJ2-3; V gene: TRBV10-1; CDR3 DNA: TGCGCCAGCAGTGACGTGACAGATACGCAGTATTTT; CDR3 protein: CASSDVTDTQYF
clone size: NA; D gene: NA; J gene: TRBJ1-1; V gene: TRBV12-5; CDR3 DNA: TGTGCTAGTGGTCTCCGAGCGAACACTGAAGCTTTCTTT; CDR3 protein: CASGLRANTEAFF
clone size: NA; D gene: TRBD1; J gene: TRBJ2-5; V gene: TRBV19; CDR3 DNA: TGTGCCAGTAGTATTAACAGGGGGGAGACCCAGTACTTC; CDR3 protein: CASSINRGETQYF
clone size: NA; D gene: NA; J gene: TRBJ1-5; V gene: TRBV2; CDR3 DNA: TGTGCCAGCAGTGAAGGGGGGCGGCGACGGAATCAGCCCCAGCATTTT; CDR3 protein: CASSEGGRRRNQPQHF
clone size: once; D gene: TRBD1; J gene: TRBJ1-4; V gene: TRBV5-1; CDR3 DNA: TGCGCCAGCAGCTTAAGGGACAGTGTAAATGAAAAACTGTTTTTT; CDR3 protein: CASSLRDSVNEKLFF
clone size: NA; D gene: NA; J gene: TRBJ2-2; V gene: TRBV30; CDR3 DNA: TGTGCCTGGCCCGGGAGTAGCGCCGGGGAGCTGTTTTTT; CDR3 protein: CAWPGSSAGELFF
clone size: NA; D gene: NA; J gene: TRBJ2-6; V gene: TRBV5-1; CDR3 DNA: TGCGCCAGCAGCCCCTCGGGGTCCGCCCCCGGGGCCAACGTCCTGACTTTC; CDR3 protein: CASSPSGSAPGANVLTF
clone size: NA; D gene: NA; J gene: TRBJ1-1; V gene: TRBV13; CDR3 DNA: TGTGCCAGCAGCTCAACGTCTCGGGCTGAAGCTTTCTTT; CDR3 protein: CASSSTSRAEAFF
clone size: NA; D gene: NA; J gene: TRBJ1-1; V gene: TRBV10-3; CDR3 DNA: TGTGCCATCGGAGGTCGGACGAATGAAGCTTTCTTT; CDR3 protein: CAIGGRTNEAFF
clone size: NA; D gene: NA; J gene: TRBJ1-5; V gene: TRBV5-6; CDR3 DNA: TGTGCCAGCAGCTTGCTCAGGGGATCGGGGCAGCCCCAGCATTTT; CDR3 protein: CASSLLRGSGQPQHF
clone size: NA; D gene: TRBD1; J gene: TRBJ2-6; V gene: TRBV28; CDR3 DNA: TGTGCCAGCAGGAGACAGGGAACTGGGGCCAACGTCCTGACTTTC; CDR3 protein: CASRRQGTGANVLTF
clone size: NA; D gene: NA; J gene: TRBJ2-7; V gene: TRBV30; CDR3 DNA: TGTGCCTGGAGGACGAGCGGATATCCCTCCTACGAGCAGTACTTC; CDR3 protein: CAWRTSGYPSYEQYF
clone size: NA; D gene: TRBD1; J gene: TRBJ2-1; V gene: TRBV19; CDR3 DNA: TGTGCCAGTAGTATCAGACAGGGGCATTACAATGAGCAGTTCTTC; CDR3 protein: CASSIRQGHYNEQFF
clone size: NA; D gene: NA; J gene: TRBJ1-2; V gene: TRBV19; CDR3 DNA: TGTGCCAGTAGTACCAGGGGTGCTAACTATGGCTACACCTTC; CDR3 protein: CASSTRGANYGYTF
clone size: NA; D gene: NA; J gene: TRBJ1-4; V gene: TRBV4-1; CDR3 DNA: TGCGCCACCGCCCCGGAGTTCCTAGGAACTAATGAAAAACTGTTTTTT; CDR3 protein: CATAPEFLGTNEKLFF
clone size: NA; D gene: NA; J gene: TRBJ1-3; V gene: TRBV28; CDR3 DNA: TGTGCCAGCAGCTCCCCGGGGGGTGGGTCTGGAAACACCATATATTTT; CDR3 protein: CASSSPGGGSGNTIYF
clone size: NA; D gene: TRBD1; J gene: TRBJ1-3; V gene: TRBV5-1; CDR3 DNA: TGCGCCAGCAGCTTGGCCGACAGGGTGTTGGGAAACACCATATATTTT; CDR3 protein: CASSLADRVLGNTIYF
clone size: NA; D gene: TRBD1; J gene: TRBJ2-2; V gene: TRBV30; CDR3 DNA: TGTGCCTGGAGTGTACCGGACAGGCTACGTGAGCTGCTTTTT; CDR3 protein: CAWSVPDRLRELLF
clone size: NA; D gene: NA; J gene: TRBJ2-3; V gene: TRBV6-5; CDR3 DNA: TGTGCCAGCAGTCGGCCTAGTGGCACAGATACGCAGTATTTT; CDR3 protein: CASSRPSGTDTQYF
clone size: NA; D gene: TRBD2; J gene: TRBJ2-1; V gene: TRBV15; CDR3 DNA: TGTGCCACCAGCAGAGATCTAGGGGAGGGTGAGCAGTTCTTC; CDR3 protein: CATSRDLGEGEQFF
clone size: NA; D gene: NA; J gene: TRBJ2-1; V gene: TRBV7-6; CDR3 DNA: TGTGCCAGCAGCTCTACGACTAGGGGAGGAGATGAGCAGTTCTTC; CDR3 protein: CASSSTTRGGDEQFF
clone size: NA; D gene: NA; J gene: TRBJ2-6; V gene: TRBV5-6; CDR3 DNA: TGTGCCAGCAGCTTGCGACAAACCGGGGCCAACGTCCTGACTTTC; CDR3 protein: CASSLRQTGANVLTF
clone size: NA; D gene: NA; J gene: TRBJ2-7; V gene: TRBV15; CDR3 DNA: TGTGCCACCAGCAGAGCTGGGTCCCACTACGAGCAGTACTTC; CDR3 protein: CATSRAGSHYEQYF
clone size: NA; D gene: TRBD1; J gene: TRBJ1-4; V gene: TRBV6-6; CDR3 DNA: TGTGCCAGCAGCCCAGGACAGGAAGAAGGCAATGAAAAACTGTTTTTT; CDR3 protein: CASSPGQEEGNEKLFF
clone size: NA; D gene: NA; J gene: TRBJ2-3; V gene: TRBV11-2; CDR3 DNA: TGTGCCAGCAGCTTAGTGGGCCCCCCACGCGCCGTAGATACGCAGTATTTT; CDR3 protein: CASSLVGPPRAVDTQYF
clone size: NA; D gene: NA; J gene: TRBJ2-7; V gene: TRBV5-4; CDR3 DNA: TGTGCCAGCAGCTTGATCGCGGGTGTGGGGGCTTTACACGAGCAGTACTTC; CDR3 protein: CASSLIAGVGALHEQYF
clone size: NA; D gene: NA; J gene: TRBJ1-3; V gene: TRBV13; CDR3 DNA: TGTGCCAGCAGCTTACGGACAGCTGGAAACACCATATATTTT; CDR3 protein: CASSLRTAGNTIYF
clone size: NA; D gene: NA; J gene: TRBJ2-7; V gene: TRBV21-1; CDR3 DNA: TGTGCCAGCAGCGCTAACCCAGGCTCTCCCTACGAGCAGTACTTC; CDR3 protein: CASSANPGSPYEQYF
clone size: NA; D gene: TRBD1; J gene: TRBJ2-2; V gene: TRBV5-1; CDR3 DNA: TGCGCCAGCAGCCGAAACGCCGGGACAGTGGCCGGGGAGCTGTTTTTT; CDR3 protein: CASSRNAGTVAGELFF
clone size: NA; D gene: NA; J gene: TRBJ1-2; V gene: TRBV4-3; CDR3 DNA: TGCGCCAGCAGCCAAGAGGCCCTGATTCAGACTAAAGGCTACACCTTC; CDR3 protein: CASSQEALIQTKGYTF
clone size: NA; D gene: TRBD1; J gene: TRBJ2-2; V gene: TRBV5-1; CDR3 DNA: TGCGCCAGCAGCTTGGGGACGGGACAGGCGAACACCGGGGAGCTGTTTTTT; CDR3 protein: CASSLGTGQANTGELFF
clone size: once; D gene: NA; J gene: TRBJ2-1; V gene: TRBV7-2; CDR3 DNA: TGTGCCAGCAGCTTAGGGGCGGGGCTCCAAGGGCAGTTCTTC; CDR3 protein: CASSLGAGLQGQFF
clone size: once; D gene: NA; J gene: TRBJ2-5; V gene: TRBV11-2; CDR3 DNA: TGTGCCAGCAGGGAAGGGGGGGGAGAGACCCAGTACTTC; CDR3 protein: CASREGGGETQYF
clone size: NA; D gene: NA; J gene: TRBJ1-6; V gene: TRBV5-1; CDR3 DNA: TGCGCCAGCAGCTTGAATTCGAGGAGCTCCTATAATTCACCCCTCCACTTT; CDR3 protein: CASSLNSRSSYNSPLHF
clone size: NA; D gene: TRBD1; J gene: TRBJ1-5; V gene: TRBV5-4; CDR3 DNA: TGTGCCAGCAGCTTGGGGACAGGGGGTGGTCAGCCCCAGCATTTT; CDR3 protein: CASSLGTGGGQPQHF
clone size: NA; D gene: NA; J gene: TRBJ2-3; V gene: TRBV18; CDR3 DNA: TGTGCCAGCTCACCAAGCCAGGCCTCCTCAGATACGCAGTATTTT; CDR3 protein: CASSPSQASSDTQYF
clone size: few; D gene: NA; J gene: TRBJ2-6; V gene: TRBV6-5; CDR3 DNA: TGTGCCAGCAGTTACCAAGTGACCTCTGGGGCCAACGGCCTGACTTTC; CDR3 protein: CASSYQVTSGANGLTF
clone size: NA; D gene: NA; J gene: TRBJ1-1; V gene: TRBV11-2; CDR3 DNA: TGTGCCAGCAGCTTGACAGAGACTGAAGCTTTCTTT; CDR3 protein: CASSLTETEAFF
clone size: NA; D gene: NA; J gene: TRBJ1-5; V gene: TRBV18; CDR3 DNA: TGTGCCAGCTCACCGGGCATACAGAGCAATCAGCCCCAGCATTTT; CDR3 protein: CASSPGIQSNQPQHF
clone size: NA; D gene: TRBD1; J gene: TRBJ2-7; V gene: TRBV7-8; CDR3 DNA: TGTGCCAGCAGCCCCCGGGACAGGGTTAGGTACGAGCAGTACTTC; CDR3 protein: CASSPRDRVRYEQYF
clone size: NA; D gene: NA; J gene: TRBJ1-1; V gene: TRBV30; CDR3 DNA: TGTGCCTGGAGCCACGGGAAGCGGGCTTTCTTT; CDR3 protein: CAWSHGKRAFF
clone size: NA; D gene: NA; J gene: TRBJ2-1; V gene: TRBV11-2; CDR3 DNA: TGTGCCAGCACCTTAGGGGGGACTTCTCTCTACAATGAGCAGTTCTTC; CDR3 protein: CASTLGGTSLYNEQFF
clone size: once; D gene: TRBD2; J gene: TRBJ2-1; V gene: TRBV13; CDR3 DNA: TGTGCCAGCAGCAGTTGGCGGGAGGGCCGCAATGAGCAGTTCTTC; CDR3 protein: CASSSWREGRNEQFF
clone size: NA; D gene: TRBD1; J gene: TRBJ2-3; V gene: TRBV7-2; CDR3 DNA: TGTGCCAGCAGCCTCTTCGGACAGGGGTACACAGATACGCAGTATTTT; CDR3 protein: CASSLFGQGYTDTQYF
clone size: once; D gene: NA; J gene: TRBJ1-2; V gene: TRBV30; CDR3 DNA: TGTGCCTGGAGTCCCGGAAGTCGAGGGCCGCTTAACTATGGCTACACCTTC; CDR3 protein: CAWSPGSRGPLNYGYTF
clone size: once; D gene: NA; J gene: TRBJ2-3; V gene: TRBV9; CDR3 DNA: TGTGCCAGCAGCGTCACAACCGGGACATTCCTACCCTTGGATACGCAGTATTTT; CDR3 protein: CASSVTTGTFLPLDTQYF
clone size: once; D gene: TRBD2; J gene: TRBJ2-3; V gene: TRBV10-3; CDR3 DNA: TGTGCCATCAGTGAGTCTCTTAGCGGGAGCCCAGATACGCAGTATTTT; CDR3 protein: CAISESLSGSPDTQYF
clone size: NA; D gene: NA; J gene: TRBJ2-7; V gene: TRBV5-1; CDR3 DNA: TGCGCCAGCAGCTTGTATTACAGTACCTACGAGCAGTACTTC; CDR3 protein: CASSLYYSTYEQYF
clone size: few; D gene: NA; J gene: TRBJ2-7; V gene: TRBV9; CDR3 DNA: TGTGCCAGCAGCGGGGGGGGCGGGAGTGGGGAGCAGTACTTC; CDR3 protein: CASSGGGGSGEQYF
clone size: NA; D gene: TRBD2; J gene: TRBJ2-1; V gene: TRBV2; CDR3 DNA: TGTGCCAGCAGTGACAGGCAGCGGGGGGGCGTTTACAATGAGCAGTTCTTC; CDR3 protein: CASSDRQRGGVYNEQFF